The rows below give T cell receptor beta chains drawn from one sample of a study of blood T cell repertoires in COVID-19. Clones were sequenced by immunoSEQ multiplex PCR, and TCRdb holds only the in-frame ones, with some missing. The sample has some 200,000 clones, about 84% seen once. The sequencing input was peripheral blood. These receptors came from a woman aged 80 or over with COVID-19, enrolled during active disease. Each CDR3 is given with its conserved first and last residue. The listing skips clone size in some rows; elsewhere it reads once, few, many or a size class.

v_call: TRBV3-1/TRBV3-2
j_call: TRBJ2-7
cdr3_length: 12
clone_size: .
cdr3_aa: CASSQNLAEQYF

v_call: TRBV6-1
j_call: TRBJ2-1
cdr3_length: 14
clone_size: .
cdr3_aa: CASSEDRVRGKQFF

v_call: TRBV6-6
j_call: TRBJ1-5
cdr3_length: 11
clone_size: few
cdr3_aa: CASSSNQPQHF

v_call: TRBV29-1
j_call: TRBJ2-2
cdr3_length: 13
clone_size: .
cdr3_aa: CSVDEVNTGELFF

v_call: TRBV7-3
j_call: TRBJ1-5
cdr3_length: 12
clone_size: .
cdr3_aa: CASSAFNQPQHF

v_call: TRBV11-2
j_call: TRBJ2-7
cdr3_length: 17
clone_size: once
cdr3_aa: CASSLRLRGGTSYEQYF

v_call: TRBV6-5
j_call: TRBJ2-7
cdr3_length: 11
clone_size: .
cdr3_aa: CAARGLYEQYF

v_call: TRBV7-9
j_call: TRBJ1-1
cdr3_length: 15
clone_size: .
cdr3_aa: CASSSPAQDHTEAFF

v_call: TRBV9
j_call: TRBJ2-1
cdr3_length: 16
clone_size: .
cdr3_aa: CASSVASGSTYNEQFF

v_call: TRBV27
j_call: TRBJ2-1
cdr3_length: 15
clone_size: .
cdr3_aa: CASRLLNSGTAEQFF

v_call: TRBV19
j_call: TRBJ1-2
cdr3_length: 15
clone_size: .
cdr3_aa: CASSTPLRGNYGYTF

v_call: TRBV3-1/TRBV3-2
j_call: TRBJ1-1
cdr3_length: 15
clone_size: .
cdr3_aa: CASSQNGRENTEAFF

v_call: TRBV5-4
j_call: TRBJ1-3
cdr3_length: 16
clone_size: .
cdr3_aa: CASSLGGYISGNTIYF

v_call: TRBV6-1
j_call: TRBJ1-6
cdr3_length: 15
clone_size: .
cdr3_aa: CASSESVPGNSPLHF

v_call: TRBV28
j_call: TRBJ2-7
cdr3_length: 12
clone_size: .
cdr3_aa: CASSRNSYEQYF

v_call: TRBV29-1
j_call: TRBJ1-1
cdr3_length: 14
clone_size: .
cdr3_aa: CSVVPLHMNTEAFF

v_call: TRBV7-9
j_call: TRBJ1-2
cdr3_length: 13
clone_size: .
cdr3_aa: CASSLGGGYGYTF

v_call: TRBV27
j_call: TRBJ1-1
cdr3_length: 13
clone_size: .
cdr3_aa: CASSFRVNTEAFF

v_call: TRBV15
j_call: TRBJ2-3
cdr3_length: 12
clone_size: .
cdr3_aa: CATSRDLNTQYF

v_call: TRBV6-5
j_call: TRBJ1-5
cdr3_length: 15
clone_size: .
cdr3_aa: CASSSRHGPGQPQHF

v_call: TRBV10-3
j_call: TRBJ2-3
cdr3_length: 18
clone_size: .
cdr3_aa: CAISGGGGGRADTDTQYF

v_call: TRBV6-5
j_call: TRBJ1-5
cdr3_length: 13
clone_size: once
cdr3_aa: CASAVGRGQPQHF

v_call: TRBV11-3
j_call: TRBJ2-7
cdr3_length: 17
clone_size: .
cdr3_aa: CASSRSSTGQSSYEQYF

v_call: TRBV5-4
j_call: TRBJ2-1
cdr3_length: 15
clone_size: .
cdr3_aa: CASSPLAGGYNEQFF

v_call: TRBV2
j_call: TRBJ1-3
cdr3_length: 15
clone_size: once
cdr3_aa: CASSVTGGPTNTIYF

v_call: TRBV6-6
j_call: TRBJ2-7
cdr3_length: 15
clone_size: .
cdr3_aa: CASSRRGIAAYEQYF

v_call: TRBV6-5
j_call: TRBJ2-4
cdr3_length: 16
clone_size: few
cdr3_aa: CASSYSSRQGGNIQYF

v_call: TRBV19
j_call: TRBJ1-1
cdr3_length: 16
clone_size: .
cdr3_aa: CASSNPRTGSVGEAFF

v_call: TRBV27
j_call: TRBJ1-5
cdr3_length: 15
clone_size: .
cdr3_aa: CASSPDRVALSSQHF

v_call: TRBV28
j_call: TRBJ1-5
cdr3_length: 16
clone_size: .
cdr3_aa: CARRAGEGGAFQPQHF

v_call: TRBV7-9
j_call: TRBJ2-1
cdr3_length: 18
clone_size: .
cdr3_aa: CASSFPLAGGGSYNEQFF

v_call: TRBV5-1
j_call: TRBJ1-1
cdr3_length: 17
clone_size: .
cdr3_aa: CASSSYTRPGLNTEAFF

v_call: TRBV3-1/TRBV3-2
j_call: TRBJ1-1
cdr3_length: 15
clone_size: few
cdr3_aa: CASSRPSGTNTEAFF

v_call: TRBV5-4
j_call: TRBJ2-3
cdr3_length: 15
clone_size: .
cdr3_aa: CASSLPGTSTDTQYF

v_call: TRBV9
j_call: TRBJ2-1
cdr3_length: 15
clone_size: .
cdr3_aa: CASSLTVGSYNEQFF

v_call: TRBV7-9
j_call: TRBJ2-3
cdr3_length: 14
clone_size: .
cdr3_aa: CATSGGGSTDTQYF

v_call: TRBV7-6
j_call: TRBJ1-5
cdr3_length: 17
clone_size: .
cdr3_aa: CVCRAGGVMSGNQPQHF

v_call: TRBV5-6
j_call: TRBJ1-1
cdr3_length: 16
clone_size: .
cdr3_aa: CASSWRGVSSNTEAFF

v_call: TRBV5-1
j_call: TRBJ2-6
cdr3_length: 19
clone_size: .
cdr3_aa: CASSLSPGQGVTGANVLTF

v_call: TRBV10-3
j_call: TRBJ1-2
cdr3_length: 15
clone_size: .
cdr3_aa: CAISAEQGPSYGYTF

v_call: TRBV15
j_call: TRBJ1-2
cdr3_length: 15
clone_size: .
cdr3_aa: CATSREGGSGNGYTF

v_call: TRBV3-1/TRBV3-2
j_call: TRBJ2-7
cdr3_length: 11
clone_size: .
cdr3_aa: CASSTGTKTYF

v_call: TRBV10-3
j_call: TRBJ2-3
cdr3_length: 15
clone_size: once
cdr3_aa: CAISPGTSQTDTQYF

v_call: TRBV6-5
j_call: TRBJ2-1
cdr3_length: 14
clone_size: .
cdr3_aa: CASRWDRGGYEQFF

v_call: TRBV6-5
j_call: TRBJ2-7
cdr3_length: 13
clone_size: once
cdr3_aa: CASSQGLLDEQYF

v_call: TRBV3-1/TRBV3-2
j_call: TRBJ1-3
cdr3_length: 15
clone_size: .
cdr3_aa: CASSRVRGPGNTIYF

v_call: TRBV19
j_call: TRBJ2-6
cdr3_length: 13
clone_size: .
cdr3_aa: CASSTTGANVLTF

v_call: TRBV28
j_call: TRBJ2-7
cdr3_length: 15
clone_size: once
cdr3_aa: CASPPPLTYSYEQYF

v_call: TRBV3-1/TRBV3-2
j_call: TRBJ2-7
cdr3_length: 13
clone_size: once
cdr3_aa: CASRPGGSYEQYF

v_call: TRBV12-5
j_call: TRBJ1-6
cdr3_length: 15
clone_size: .
cdr3_aa: CASGSVISGNSPLHF

v_call: TRBV27
j_call: TRBJ2-6
cdr3_length: 14
clone_size: .
cdr3_aa: CASSKLSGANVLTF

v_call: TRBV5-6
j_call: TRBJ1-6
cdr3_length: 13
clone_size: .
cdr3_aa: CASRTGAAAPLHF

v_call: TRBV6-5
j_call: TRBJ1-2
cdr3_length: 15
clone_size: .
cdr3_aa: CASLPSGQWSPGYTF